The 13 T cell receptor beta chains reported below all come from one sample, sequenced in a study of neurological immune-mediated disorders. TCRdb passed the 5' RACE reads through MiXCR, listing each CDR3 protein once. This sample carries tens of thousands of distinct CDR3 sequences, around 13% of them seen once, and the ten largest clones take under 5.5%. The sample's time point: longitudinal time-point 1 (baseline). Sequenced material: PBMCs. These receptor sequences come from a female donor with HTLV-1-associated myelopathy (HAM/TSP).

The chain employs TRBV3-1 and TRBJ2-1; 15 bases match TRBD2. The CDR3 runs 18 residues. V lost 4 bases and J lost 9; bases outside the gene matches: 13. CDR1 is LGHDT and CDR2 is YNNKEL in the germline V gene (reference sequence). The CDR3 here is CASSPRTSGGASHLEQFF. The CDR3 nucleotides are TGTGCCAGCAGCCCTCGGACTAGCGGGGGGGCCTCCCACCTTGAGCAGTTCTTC.

This clonotype was observed at least ten times. The chain carries TRBV5-1 and TRBJ2-3; no clear D gene. This CDR3 contains 13 residues. Germline V lookup: CDR1 SGHRS, CDR2 YFSETQ. The V gene lost 0 bases and the J gene lost 6 bases, with 8 bases spanning the gap. Here the CDR3 reads CASSLVLADTQYF. In DNA form, the CDR3 reads TGCGCCAGCAGCTTGGTGCTCGCGGATACGCAGTATTTT. Full variable domain (outside the CDR3, taken from reference TRBV5-1 and TRBJ2-3): KAGVTQTPRYLIKTRGQQVTLSCSPISGHRSVSWYQQTPGQGLQFLFEYFSETQRNKGNFPGRFSGRQFSNSRSEMNVSTLELGDSALYLCASSLVLADTQYFGPGTRLTVL.

Ten or more counts support this clonotype. This sequence joins TRBV28 and TRBJ1-1; 10 bases line up with TRBD1. In germline, CDR1 is MDHEN, CDR2 SYDVKM. V gave up 5 bases and J gave up 4 bases; unmatched junction bases: 10. This CDR3 region has 16 residues. Written as DNA, the CDR3 is TGTGCCAGCAGTCCGGGGACAGGGGCTTCGGGCACTGAAGCTTTCTTT. As protein: CASSPGTGASGTEAFF.

This clonotype was detected ten times or more. CDR3 coding DNA: TGTGCCAGCAGTGAAACCGGGACAGGATCCTACGAGCAGTACTTC. This codes for CASSETGTGSYEQYF. The chain links TRBV6-1 to TRBJ2-7; 8 bases fit TRBD1. V dropped 2 bases and J dropped 1; count of bases not matched to a gene: 4. This CDR3 contains 15 residues. CDR1 MNHNS and CDR2 SASEGT come from the germline V gene.

This clonotype occurred many times. This sequence joins TRBV28 and TRBJ2-1; D might be TRBD2 (5 bases). V was shortened by 6 bases and J by 9 bases, with 18 bases between the two germline ends. Germline loops: CDR1 MDHEN, CDR2 SYDVKM. This CDR3 is 14 amino acids long. The CDR3 DNA is TGTGCCAGCAGGAACCCGAGAGCGGCGGGTGAGCAGTTCTTC. Translation: CASRNPRAAGEQFF.

The J gene is TRBJ1-2, the V gene TRBV12-3 or TRBV12-4, with 7 bases lining up with TRBD1. The CDR3 length is 13 residues. Trimming removed 6 bases from V and 6 bases from J; junction bases left unmatched: 7. The chain's CDR3 is CASSFTGADGYTF. Here the CDR3 DNA reads TGTGCCAGCAGCTTCACAGGGGCGGATGGCTACACCTTC.

This chain links TRBV20-1 with TRBJ2-7; D is ambiguous. Looked up from germline, CDR1 is DFQATT and CDR2 is SNEGSKA (reference sequence). CDR3 size: 13 residues. Trimming removed 5 bases from V and 5 bases from J, with 16 bases in between. As DNA, the CDR3 is TGCAGTGCTGTCAAGCCTCCTAGTCACGAGCAGTACTTC. This gives the protein CSAVKPPSHEQYF.

This clonotype has at least ten counts. The gene calls are TRBV29-1 and TRBJ2-5, with a tentative D call TRBD1 (5 bases). This CDR3 has 14 residues. Trimming cost V 4 bases and J 1 base, with 13 bases left between them. Per the germline V gene, CDR1 is SQVTM and CDR2 is ANQGSEA. The CDR3 DNA reads TGCAGCGTTGTCATTAGGGGCAGCCAAGAGACCCAGTACTTC. The encoded protein is CSVVIRGSQETQYF.

As for this clonotype: At one of its ends the junction is not consistent with the germline gene, which may arise from a read error. The CDR3 DNA reads as TGCAGCGTTGTGGGGACAGGGGTTCACGACCAGTACTTC. Amino acid sequence: CSVVGTGVHDQYF. The rearrangement links TRBV29-1 to TRBJ2-7; 10 positions agree with TRBD1. The length of the CDR3 is 13 residues. Germline CDR1 and CDR2: SQVTM and ANQGSEA.

Concerning this clonotype: This may stem from a read error, because a much larger clone lies one nucleotide away. The chain recombines TRBV5-6 with TRBJ1-6, with 10 bases matching TRBD1. The CDR3 runs 14 residues. Germline loops: CDR1 SGHDT, CDR2 YYEEEE. The CDR3 spells CTSSYGQGGSPLHF. CDR3 nucleotide sequence: TGTACCAGCAGCTACGGACAGGGGGGGTCACCCCTCCACTTT. Combining the CDR3 with reference TRBV5-6 and TRBJ1-6 gives the whole variable domain DAGVTQSPTHLIKTRGQQVTLRCSPKSGHDTVSWYQQALGQGPQFIFQYYEEEERQRGNFPDRFSGHQFPNYSSELNVNALLLGDSALYLCTSSYGQGGSPLHFGNGTRLTVT.

The table lists this clonotype with many counts. The rearrangement uses TRBV5-1 and TRBJ2-6; 10 bases align to TRBD1. The length of the CDR3 is 17 residues. Germline values: CDR1 SGHRS, CDR2 YFSETQ. After removal of 4 bases from V and 2 bases from J, the junction contained 6 bases not matched to a gene. CDR3 amino acids: CASSPGQGGAGANVLTF. The CDR3 DNA sequence: TGCGCCAGCAGCCCAGGACAGGGGGGGGCTGGGGCCAACGTCCTGACTTTC.

J is TRBJ2-7 and V is TRBV5-1; 7 bases agree with TRBD1. This CDR3 spans 16 amino acids. V lost 4 bases and J lost 1; bases outside the gene matches: 11. CDR1 is SGHRS and CDR2 is YFSETQ in the germline V gene. The CDR3 DNA is TGCGCCAGCAGCGCCGGGACAGTCGTACAGTCCTACGAGCAGTACTTC. Protein sequence: CASSAGTVVQSYEQYF.

The sample holds many counts of this clonotype. The J gene is TRBJ1-1, the V gene TRBV27; tentative D call: TRBD1 (6 bases). Germline CDR1 and CDR2: MNHEY and SMNVEV (reference sequence). This CDR3 is 15 amino acids long. The germline V and J ends were trimmed by 5 bases and 3 bases, with 16 bases remaining between them. This CDR3 is CASSGRGALDTEAFF. In DNA, the CDR3 is TGTGCCAGCAGTGGGAGGGGGGCTTTGGACACTGAAGCTTTCTTT.